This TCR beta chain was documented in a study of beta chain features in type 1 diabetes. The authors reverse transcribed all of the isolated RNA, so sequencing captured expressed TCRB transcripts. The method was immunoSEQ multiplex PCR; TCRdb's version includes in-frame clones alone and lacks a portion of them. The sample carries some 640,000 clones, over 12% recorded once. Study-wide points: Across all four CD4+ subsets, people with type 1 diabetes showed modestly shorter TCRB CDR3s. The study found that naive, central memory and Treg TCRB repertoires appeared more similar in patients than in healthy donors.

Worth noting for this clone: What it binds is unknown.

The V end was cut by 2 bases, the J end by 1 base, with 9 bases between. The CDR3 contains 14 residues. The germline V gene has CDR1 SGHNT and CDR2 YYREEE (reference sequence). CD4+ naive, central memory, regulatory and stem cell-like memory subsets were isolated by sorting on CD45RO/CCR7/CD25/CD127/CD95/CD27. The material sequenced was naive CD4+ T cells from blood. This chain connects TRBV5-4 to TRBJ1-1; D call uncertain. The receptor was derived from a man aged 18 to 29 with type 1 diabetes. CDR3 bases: TGTGCCAGCAGCTTCGGGTTCGGGAACACTGAAGCTTTCTTT. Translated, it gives CASSFGFGNTEAFF.